The entry below gives a single TCR beta chain sequence along with its context. Its antigen is not known. The data belong to a study of cytomegalovirus exposure and HLA in healthy donors. Study outcomes and limitations: Reports described diagnosis of cytomegalovirus status by the classifier as highly specific and sensitive. One later analysis reportedly identified an Asian-associated ancestry cluster that showed fewer N-insertions than the approximately 710-donor mean.

The PCR employed 60 Vbeta primers together with 13 Jbeta primers. Profiling relied on immunoSEQ multiplex PCR, and the TCRdb table lists in-frame clones only, not all of them. The table shows approximately 160,000 clones, with over 60% occurring only once. The CDR3 is 16 amino acids. Germline CDR1 is SGHRS and CDR2 is YFSETQ. V shed 4 bases and J 2 bases; nucleotides not matched to a gene: 7. Sequencing was carried out using PBMCs. The rearrangement joins TRBV5-1 to TRBJ2-1, with TRBD1 identical over 9 bases. The TCR originated in a male donor in good health and CMV-seronegative. The CDR3 here is CASSQDRGGPYNEQFF. CDR3 coding DNA: TGCGCCAGCAGCCAAGACAGGGGGGGACCCTACAATGAGCAGTTCTTC.